One and the same sample provided the 2 T cell receptor beta chains below, sequenced in a study of glioma-infiltrating T cells after dendritic cell vaccination. Documented time point: after dendritic cell vaccination, including at tumor progression/relapse. Some clones are missing from TCRdb's copy, which holds only in-frame ones; the method was immunoSEQ multiplex PCR. The table has fewer than 60,000 clones, about 91% seen once. The material was blood, obtained after dendritic cell vaccination. Every receptor here comes from a human donor with glioblastoma.

V and J are TRBV2 and TRBJ1-1, with no clear D. Trimming took 6 bases from V and 1 from J, leaving 9 bases between them. Germline V CDR1 and CDR2: SNHLY, FYNNEI. The CDR3 spans 13 residues. CDR3 in amino acids: CASREWANTEAFF. The CDR3 DNA is TGTGCCAGCAGAGAGTGGGCGAACACTGAAGCTTTCTTT.

The chain carries TRBV11-2 and TRBJ2-1; TRBD2 agrees at 9 bases. The CDR3 is 15 amino acids. Germline-derived CDR1 and CDR2 are SGHAT and FQNNGV. After removal of 5 bases from V and 7 bases from J, the junction contained 9 bases not matched to a gene. CDR3 DNA: TGTGCCAGCAGCCCTGAGGGTAGCGGGAGTAATGAGCAGTTCTTC. Encoded protein: CASSPEGSGSNEQFF. Supplemented by reference TRBV11-2 and TRBJ2-1, the full variable domain reads EAGVAQSPRYKIIEKRQSVAFWCNPISGHATLYWYQQILGQGPKLLIQFQNNGVVDDSQLPKDRFSAERLKGVDSTLKIQPAKLEDSAVYLCASSPEGSGSNEQFFGPGTRLTVL.